The 20 T cell receptor beta chains presented below share a single source sample, sequenced in a study of blood T cell repertoires in COVID-19. Data came from immunoSEQ multiplex PCR; TCRdb stores just in-frame clones and leaves some out. The table records about 520,000 clones, 75% to 90% of them present only once. Sequenced sample: peripheral blood. The receptors originated from a human donor in a cohort sampled during active COVID-19.

The rearrangement links TRBV6-5 to TRBJ2-7; 9 bases fit TRBD1. The CDR3 is 14 residues long. Germline V gene sequence: CDR1 MNHEY, CDR2 SVGAGI. V lost 6 bases, J lost 4 bases, and 7 bases stayed unmatched. CDR3 sequence: CASSPQGAGYEQYF. In DNA form, the CDR3 reads TGTGCCAGCAGCCCACAGGGGGCAGGGTACGAGCAGTACTTC.

The chain uses TRBV7-3 and TRBJ1-1; perhaps TRBD1 as D (6 bases). Trimming shortened V by 7 bases and J by 0 bases, and 9 bases separated the two germline ends. In germline, CDR1 is SGHTA, CDR2 FQGTGA. This CDR3 is built from 13 residues. The CDR3 loop reads CASKDSMNTEAFF. For the CDR3, the DNA is TGTGCCAGCAAGGACAGCATGAACACTGAAGCTTTCTTT.

The CDR3 protein is CASSMKRGDEQYF. Here the CDR3 DNA reads TGTGCCAGTAGTATGAAAAGGGGCGACGAGCAGTACTTC. The rearrangement uses TRBV19 and TRBJ2-7; the D gene is possibly TRBD1 (5 bases). The CDR3 has 13 amino acids. Deletions cut 3 bases from V and 5 bases from J, with 11 bases between. Germline V lookup: CDR1 LNHDA, CDR2 SQIVND (reference sequence).

The CDR3 DNA follows: TGTGCCAGCAGCTTCCGTCGGGGGGCTAGTAATTCACCCCTCCACTTT. Its protein is CASSFRRGASNSPLHF. The chain has TRBV7-2 and TRBJ1-6, with D perhaps TRBD1 (6 bases). V was clipped by 3 bases and J by 6 bases, with 15 bases between them. The V gene's germline CDR1 is SGHTA and CDR2 FQGNSA. The CDR3 is made up of 16 amino acids. Combining the CDR3 with reference TRBV7-2 and TRBJ1-6 gives the whole variable domain GAGVSQSPSNKVTEKGKDVELRCDPISGHTALYWYRQSLGQGLEFLIYFQGNSAPDKSGLPSDRFSAERTGGSVSTLTIQRTQQEDSAVYLCASSFRRGASNSPLHFGNGTRLTVT.

The V and J genes are TRBV10-3 and TRBJ2-7; D is perhaps TRBD2 (6 bases). Per the germline V gene, CDR1 is ENHRY and CDR2 is SYGVKD. V was trimmed by 8 bases and J by 6 bases, leaving 20 bases between them. This CDR3 is 14 amino acids long. Written as DNA, the CDR3 is TGTGCCATCGAGCGGGCGGTTGGAGGAGGCGAGCAGTACTTC. Its translation is CAIERAVGGGEQYF.

Notes on this clone: One base away lies a much larger clone, so this may be a sequencing read error. Other DNA sequences in the sample encode the same CDR3. The genes are TRBV25-1 and TRBJ1-1, with a possible D match to TRBD1 (6 bases). Germline lookup yields CDR1 MGHDK and CDR2 SYGVNS. The CDR3 is 13 residues long. The ends were cut back, 6 bases at V and 1 base at J, with 9 bases in the middle. CDR3 DNA sequence: TGTGCCAGCAGCCTGACAGGGAACACTGAAGCTTTCTTT. Encoded protein: CASSLTGNTEAFF.

This chain links TRBV2 with TRBJ1-1; 7 nucleotides agree with TRBD1. The CDR3 has 14 amino acids. Germline assignment: CDR1 SNHLY and CDR2 FYNNEI. The V segment lost 7 bases and the J segment 0 bases; nucleotides outside the gene matches: 5. The CDR3 spells CASTGGTLNTEAFF. The DNA for the CDR3 is TGTGCCAGCACAGGGGGGACTTTGAACACTGAAGCTTTCTTT. Looking up the rest from reference TRBV2 and TRBJ1-1 gives the full variable domain: EPEVTQTPSHQVTQMGQEVILRCVPISNHLYFYWYRQILGQKVEFLVSFYNNEISEKSEIFDDQFSVERPDGSNFTLKIRSTKLEDSAMYFCASTGGTLNTEAFFGQGTRLTVV.

J is TRBJ2-1 and V is TRBV5-1; a possible D gene is TRBD1 (6 bases). Per the germline V gene, CDR1 is SGHRS and CDR2 is YFSETQ. This CDR3 is 15 amino acids long. V lost 5 bases and J 4 bases, leaving 16 bases between the germline ends. The CDR3 DNA sequence: TGCGCCAGCAGTCCGGGACAAGGCTCATACAATGAGCAGTTCTTC. As protein: CASSPGQGSYNEQFF. The full variable domain, completed using reference TRBV5-1 and TRBJ2-1, is KAGVTQTPRYLIKTRGQQVTLSCSPISGHRSVSWYQQTPGQGLQFLFEYFSETQRNKGNFPGRFSGRQFSNSRSEMNVSTLELGDSALYLCASSPGQGSYNEQFFGPGTRLTVL.

The rearrangement uses TRBV19 and TRBJ2-7; perhaps TRBD1 as D (5 bases). V lost 5 bases and J lost 2, with 16 bases in between. The length of the CDR3 is 15 residues. CDR1 LNHDA and CDR2 SQIVND come from the germline V gene (reference sequence). The CDR3 region has the DNA TGTGCCAGTAGTGCCCAGGGTAGTTGGGCCTACGAGCAGTACTTC. This codes for CASSAQGSWAYEQYF. Full variable domain (rest looked up from reference TRBV19 and TRBJ2-7): DGGITQSPKYLFRKEGQNVTLSCEQNLNHDAMYWYRQDPGQGLRLIYYSQIVNDFQKGDIAEGYSVSREKKESFPLTVTSAQKNPTAFYLCASSAQGSWAYEQYFGPGTRLTVT.

J is TRBJ2-5 and V is TRBV5-4; 16 bases map to TRBD2. This CDR3 has 18 amino acids. From germline, CDR1 is SGHNT and CDR2 YYREEE (reference sequence). After removal of 4 bases from V and 5 bases from J, the junction contained 11 bases not matched to a gene. The CDR3 protein is CASSAEGTSGRAGETQYF. The CDR3 DNA reads as TGTGCCAGCAGCGCGGAAGGGACTAGCGGGAGGGCTGGGGAGACCCAGTACTTC.

Turning to this clone: Its ends do not fully match the called genes, so a read error is possible. The chain has TRBV7-7 and TRBJ2-5, with TRBD2 as a possible D gene (6 bases). The CDR3 runs to 14 residues. Germline CDR1 and CDR2: SSHAT and FNYEAQ (reference sequence). The CDR3 reads CASSPGTVQETQYF. The CDR3 nucleotides are TGTGCTAGCAGCCCCGGGACTGTACAAGAGACCCAGTACTTC.

This chain connects TRBV7-3 to TRBJ2-2; 8 nucleotides match TRBD2. V shed 5 bases and J 5 bases; nucleotides not matched to a gene: 13. Germline V CDR1 and CDR2: SGHTA, FQGTGA. The CDR3 consists of 17 residues. In DNA form, the CDR3 reads TGTGCCAGCAGCCGTTTTGTTGGACGGGAGGGGACCGGGGAGCTGTTTTTT. Protein: CASSRFVGREGTGELFF.

This rearrangement joins TRBV12-3 or TRBV12-4 to TRBJ2-7, with D unresolved. The CDR3 is made up of 13 amino acids. V lost 4 bases and J lost 5, with 12 bases in between. CDR3 nucleotides: TGTGCCAGCAGTTCACACTCTCGGGACGAGCAGTACTTC. Its translation is CASSSHSRDEQYF.

The J gene is TRBJ1-3, the V gene TRBV7-6; 8 bases align to TRBD1. Per germline, CDR1 SGHVS and CDR2 FNYEAQ. With V trimmed by 3 bases and J by 4 bases, 8 bases remained unmatched. The length of the CDR3 is 16 residues. CDR3 coding DNA: TGTGCCAGCAGCTTTACTGGACAGGGAGCGGGAAACACCATATATTTT. Translating gives CASSFTGQGAGNTIYF.

The rearrangement joins TRBV6-5 to TRBJ2-7; TRBD1 agrees at 8 bases. The V gene's germline CDR1 is MNHEY and CDR2 SVGAGI. The trim removed 6 bases at V and 4 bases at J, leaving 11 bases unmatched. This CDR3 has 15 amino acids. The chain's CDR3 is CASRPGTGGGYEQYF. DNA for the CDR3: TGTGCCAGCAGGCCGGGGACAGGAGGAGGTTACGAGCAGTACTTC.

This rearrangement joins TRBV7-9 to TRBJ2-7; 7 nucleotides align to TRBD2. CDR1 is SEHNR, CDR2 FQNEAQ, per germline (reference sequence). The junction had 6 bases not matched to a gene; V was cut back by 4 bases and J by 6 bases. This CDR3 spans 13 amino acids. Here the CDR3 DNA reads TGTGCCAGCAGCTCGGGACTACATGGCGAGCAGTACTTC. Translation gives CASSSGLHGEQYF. Combining the CDR3 with reference TRBV7-9 and TRBJ2-7 gives the whole variable domain DTGVSQNPRHKITKRGQNVTFRCDPISEHNRLYWYRQTLGQGPEFLTYFQNEAQLEKSRLLSDRFSAERPKGSFSTLEIQRTEQGDSAMYLCASSSGLHGEQYFGPGTRLTVT.

This sequence joins TRBV19 and TRBJ1-2, with unresolved D. From germline, CDR1 is LNHDA and CDR2 SQIVND (reference sequence). The CDR3 runs to 13 residues. Trimming removed 6 bases from V and 0 bases from J, with 8 bases in between. The CDR3 loop is CASSPKSNYGYTF. CDR3 coding DNA: TGTGCCAGTAGCCCTAAATCTAACTATGGCTACACCTTC.

The rearrangement joins TRBV9 to TRBJ2-1, with D possibly being TRBD2 (5 bases). CDR1 SGDLS and CDR2 YYNGEE come from the germline V gene. Trimming removed 0 bases from V and 2 bases from J, with 12 bases in between. This CDR3 has 16 residues. CDR3 in DNA: TGTGCCAGCAGCGTAGCTACGAGGGCAGCCTACAATGAGCAGTTCTTC. Its protein product is CASSVATRAAYNEQFF.

The chain employs TRBV19 and TRBJ2-3, with a possible D match to TRBD1 (6 bases). V dropped 5 bases and J dropped 3 bases, with 15 bases sitting between them. CDR1 LNHDA and CDR2 SQIVND come from the germline V gene (reference sequence). The length of the CDR3 is 15 residues. CDR3 nucleotides: TGTGCCAGTAGTGAGGGACAACCGCCGACAGATACGCAGTATTTT. This translates into CASSEGQPPTDTQYF.

Note on this clone: The identical CDR3 is also encoded by other nucleotide sequences in the sample. The chain joins TRBV19 to TRBJ2-1; 8 nucleotides align to TRBD2. The CDR3 has 15 amino acids. The germline gives CDR1 LNHDA, CDR2 SQIVND (reference sequence). V lost 6 bases, J lost 1 base, and 5 bases stayed unmatched. The chain's CDR3 is CASRTSGPSYNEQFF. The DNA for the CDR3 is TGTGCCAGTAGAACTAGCGGACCTTCCTACAATGAGCAGTTCTTC.